These T cell receptor beta chains were read from a single sample in a study of CD8 T cells in ankylosing spondylitis. TCRdb processed the 5' RACE reads anew with MiXCR; each CDR3 protein has one entry. In the table there are 500,000 to 650,000 distinct CDR3 sequences, approximately 5.3% of which are singletons. Sequencing used blood, either unsorted or a sorted T cell fraction (not recorded which). Receptors originate from a male donor with ankylosing spondylitis. Each CDR3 is given with its conserved first and last residue. D genes are given only for firm matches. Clone size appears in some rows only: once, few, many, or a class for an expanded clone.

j_call d_call v_call clone_size cdr3_aa cdr3_nt
TRBJ2-5 TRBD2 TRBV28 few CASSSTVGGRWLTQYF TGTGCCAGCAGTTCAACAGTCGGGGGGAGGTGGTTGACCCAGTACTTC
TRBJ1-2 . TRBV4-1 many CASSQDILTAEESGYTF TGCGCCAGCAGCCAAGACATTCTGACAGCGGAGGAATCTGGCTACACCTTC
TRBJ2-2 TRBD2 TRBV6-5 many CASSYLRGASRGTGELFF TGTGCCAGCAGTTACTTGCGGGGAGCCTCGCGGGGGACCGGGGAGCTGTTTTTT
TRBJ2-7 . TRBV7-2 many CASSEYRQTYEQYF TGTGCCAGCAGCGAATACCGACAGACCTACGAGCAGTACTTC
TRBJ2-5 TRBD2 TRBV6-2/TRBV6-3 many CASSYARGLARETQYF TGTGCCAGCAGTTACGCCCGGGGACTAGCCCGGGAGACCCAGTACTTC
TRBJ2-3 . TRBV6-5 . CASSYSPQPTDTQYF TGTGCCAGCAGTTACTCGCCACAACCCACAGATACGCAGTATTTT
TRBJ2-7 . TRBV20-1 many CSASIGGREQYF TGCAGTGCTAGTATAGGGGGGCGCGAGCAGTACTTC
TRBJ2-7 . TRBV29-1 many CSVRGQSYEQYF TGCAGCGTTCGCGGACAGTCCTACGAGCAGTACTTC
TRBJ2-2 . TRBV9 many CASSVVGDPGELFF TGTGCCAGCAGCGTAGTGGGGGACCCCGGGGAGCTGTTTTTT
TRBJ2-1 . TRBV4-3 few CASSQDTGSNEQFF TGCGCCAGCAGCCAAGATACGGGAAGCAATGAGCAGTTCTTC
TRBJ2-3 . TRBV4-2 many CASSLNPGSDTQYF TGTGCCAGCAGCTTAAATCCGGGTTCAGATACGCAGTATTTT
TRBJ1-5 . TRBV28 many CASSSGTSNQPQHF TGTGCCAGCAGCTCAGGGACGAGCAATCAGCCCCAGCATTTT
TRBJ1-5 . TRBV19 many CASSIWERTQPQHF TGTGCCAGTAGTATTTGGGAAAGAACTCAGCCCCAGCATTTT
TRBJ2-1 . TRBV20-1 . CSAFGLTYNEQFF TGCAGTGCTTTTGGCCTGACGTACAATGAGCAGTTCTTC
TRBJ1-1 . TRBV29-1 many CSVEGSAGLESTEAFF TGCAGCGTGGAGGGGTCGGCAGGGCTCGAAAGCACTGAAGCTTTCTTT
TRBJ2-2 . TRBV5-5 many CASSPSAGTGELFF TGTGCCAGCAGCCCCTCTGCGGGGACCGGGGAGCTGTTTTTT
TRBJ2-2 TRBD1 TRBV5-6 many CASSKTGETGELFF TGTGCCAGCAGCAAGACAGGGGAGACCGGGGAGCTGTTTTTT
TRBJ1-4 . TRBV6-5 many CASSNPVTTGEKLFF TGTGCCAGCAGTAACCCCGTTACTACGGGGGAAAAACTGTTTTTT
TRBJ2-5 . TRBV11-2 . CASRALETQYF TGTGCCAGCAGGGCCTTAGAGACCCAGTACTTC
TRBJ1-1 . TRBV15 many CATSTPSQGTEAFF TGTGCCACCAGCACCCCTTCGCAGGGCACTGAAGCTTTCTTT
TRBJ1-1 TRBD1 TRBV28 many CASSHTGADTEAFF TGTGCCAGCAGTCATACAGGGGCGGACACTGAAGCTTTCTTT
TRBJ1-1 TRBD1 TRBV5-1 many CASSQQFTRGDRGTEAFF TGCGCCAGCAGTCAACAATTCACACGGGGGGACAGGGGCACTGAAGCTTTCTTT
TRBJ2-1 . TRBV5-1 many CASSSDFYNEQFF TGCGCCAGCAGCTCGGACTTTTACAATGAGCAGTTCTTC
TRBJ1-3 . TRBV29-1 many CSVRDPGNTIYF TGCAGCGTAAGAGATCCTGGAAACACCATATATTTT
TRBJ1-4 TRBD1 TRBV4-3 many CASSQLTGSNEKLFF TGCGCCAGCAGCCAGTTGACAGGGTCTAATGAAAAACTGTTTTTT
TRBJ2-6 . TRBV5-1 . CASSFGGGSHSGANVLTF TGCGCCAGCAGCTTCGGTGGGGGGAGTCACTCTGGGGCCAACGTCCTGACTTTC